This T cell receptor beta chain was identified during a study of shared clonotypes between healthy human individuals. Points on this clone: Its antigen is unknown.

This CDR3 contains 17 residues. Germline CDR1 and CDR2: MGHRA and YSYEKL. Germline trimming cut 0 bases from V and 5 bases from J; bases unmatched to any gene: 8. Terminally differentiated effector memory CD45RA+ cells were excluded from the naive CD8 cells, which were CD45RO-negative and positively selected for CCR7. Each donor was a Caucasian adult residing in Nashville, Tennessee. The input for sorted-subset replicate PCRs was around 0.2 ug DNA, around 27,000 T cell genomes. Profiled with immunoSEQ multiplex PCR; TCRdb holds only in-frame clones, not every one. This sample has about 1,800,000 clones, with less than 95% found just once. Study outcomes and limitations: When compared with the clonotypes that were shared by all four sorted-subset donors, the non-shared clonotypes turned out to have lower generation probabilities. Exclusively blood specimens were collected; tissue repertoires likely differ.

This chain joins TRBV4-1 and TRBJ2-7; TRBD2 matches at 12 bases. Sequencing was carried out using naive CD8+ T cells sorted from blood. The receptor was derived from a man in his late teens or twenties in good health. The CDR3 here is CASSQEPGLAGINEQYF. CDR3 DNA: TGCGCCAGCAGCCAAGAGCCTGGACTAGCGGGGATAAACGAGCAGTACTTC.